These 9 T cell receptor beta chains were all obtained from the same sample, sequenced in a study of STAT5B mutations in CD4+ large granular lymphocyte leukemia. Profiled with immunoSEQ multiplex PCR; TCRdb holds only in-frame clones, not every one. This table holds about 30,000 clones, approximately 79% found once. The sample consisted of CD4+ T cells from blood buffy coats. The source is a human donor in good health.

As regards this clone: At the DNA level, this CDR3 is encoded by other sequences in the same sample as well. The V call is TRBV11-2, the J call TRBJ1-1; D is undetermined. V shed 1 base and J shed 1 base, with 7 bases lying between them. The CDR3 contains 14 residues. CDR1 and CDR2 from the germline V gene are SGHAT and FQNNGV. In nucleotides, the CDR3 is TGTGCCAGCAGCTTAGGTTGGGGGAACACTGAAGCTTTCTTT. Protein product: CASSLGWGNTEAFF. The whole variable domain, filled in from reference TRBV11-2 and TRBJ1-1, reads EAGVAQSPRYKIIEKRQSVAFWCNPISGHATLYWYQQILGQGPKLLIQFQNNGVVDDSQLPKDRFSAERLKGVDSTLKIQPAKLEDSAVYLCASSLGWGNTEAFFGQGTRLTVV.

This chain connects TRBV5-1 to TRBJ1-2; maybe TRBD1 (6 bases). The V gene lost 3 bases and the J gene lost 6 bases, with 18 bases spanning the gap. Germline V gives CDR1 SGHRS, CDR2 YFSETQ. This CDR3 has 15 amino acids. The CDR3 loop is CASSSLGRGADGYTF. In DNA, the CDR3 is TGCGCCAGCAGCTCCCTCGGCCGGGGGGCTGATGGCTACACCTTC.

This clone occurred once. The V and J genes are TRBV6-5 and TRBJ1-5, with 7 bases that match TRBD1. The V gene's germline CDR1 is MNHEY and CDR2 SVGAGI. The CDR3 is 15 residues long. V lost 8 bases and J lost 3; bases outside the gene matches: 10. CDR3 DNA sequence: TGTGCCAGCGGGGGGAACAGGGGATTCAATCAGCCCCAGCATTTT. It is translated as CASGGNRGFNQPQHF.

J is TRBJ2-2 and V is TRBV27; TRBD1 is a possible D gene (6 bases). The CDR3 is made up of 16 amino acids. Germline CDR1 is MNHEY and CDR2 is SMNVEV (reference sequence). Trimming pared 4 bases from V and 3 bases from J, leaving 15 bases between. The CDR3 here is CASSWAGQGYTGELFF. CDR3 DNA sequence: TGTGCCAGCAGTTGGGCCGGGCAGGGGTACACCGGGGAGCTGTTTTTT.

The rearrangement uses TRBV19 and TRBJ1-2; D not certain. This CDR3 is built from 13 residues. Trimming cost V 7 bases and J 2 bases, with 11 bases left between them. Germline V gives CDR1 LNHDA, CDR2 SQIVND (reference sequence). The CDR3 DNA follows: TGTGCCAGTACCCCTTTTTACAACTATGGCTACACCTTC. Translation gives CASTPFYNYGYTF.

The chain combines TRBV12-5 with TRBJ1-1; 8 nucleotides match TRBD1. Looked up from germline, CDR1 is LGHNT and CDR2 is FRNRAP. CDR3 length: 14 residues. Unmatched junction bases numbered 4, after V lost 6 bases and J lost 1 base. This chain's CDR3 is CASGDRVKNTEAFF. CDR3 DNA sequence: TGTGCTAGTGGGGACAGGGTGAAGAACACTGAAGCTTTCTTT.

V is TRBV21-1 and J is TRBJ1-5. TRBV21-1 is a recognized pseudogene. The CDR3 sequence is 14 residues long. Written as DNA, the CDR3 is TGTGCCAGCAGGCGGGGAGTTAGCAATCAGCCCCAGCATTTT. This sequence encodes CASRRGVSNQPQHF.

V gene TRBV5-6 combines with J gene TRBJ2-3, with D perhaps being TRBD1 or TRBD2 (6 bases each). This CDR3 is 14 amino acids long. V was cut by 0 bases and J by 10 bases, with 15 bases left in between. CDR1 is SGHDT and CDR2 is YYEEEE in the germline V gene. This CDR3 is CASSLGQAGWAQYF. CDR3 nucleotide sequence: TGTGCCAGCAGCTTGGGACAGGCGGGATGGGCGCAGTATTTT.

This chain uses TRBV9 with TRBJ2-7; no firm D call. Germline values: CDR1 SGDLS, CDR2 YYNGEE. Trimming shortened V by 4 bases and J by 6 bases, and 11 bases separated the two germline ends. The CDR3 is 12 residues long. CDR3 DNA sequence: TGTGCCAGCAGCCTAGTAGTGGGCGAGCAGTACTTC. The encoded protein is CASSLVVGEQYF.